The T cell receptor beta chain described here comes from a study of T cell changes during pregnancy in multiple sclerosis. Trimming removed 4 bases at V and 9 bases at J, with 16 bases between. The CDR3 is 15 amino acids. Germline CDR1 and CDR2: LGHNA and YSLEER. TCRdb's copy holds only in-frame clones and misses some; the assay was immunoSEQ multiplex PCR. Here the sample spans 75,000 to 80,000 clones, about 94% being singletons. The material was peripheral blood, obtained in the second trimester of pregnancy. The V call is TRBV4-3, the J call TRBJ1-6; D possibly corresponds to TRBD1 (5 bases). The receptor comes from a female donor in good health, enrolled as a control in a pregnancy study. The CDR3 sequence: CASSPSPGDGSPLHF. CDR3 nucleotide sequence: TGCGCCAGCAGCCCCAGTCCGGGGGATGGTTCACCCCTCCACTTT.